This note documents a single TCR beta chain sequence. Original handling: Quantification of nucleated cells was approximated via reference gene primer amplification. The repertoire was sequenced with immunoSEQ multiplex PCR; TCRdb's copy has only in-frame clones and lacks some. For V, J and clone size, that table is used; D and trimming come from the DNA. In the table there are under 300,000 clones, roughly four fifths of which are singletons. This specimen comes from a study of blood T cell repertoires in COVID-19. On the study more broadly: The United States, Italy and Spain provided the acute and convalescent COVID-19 samples.

The CDR3 runs to 14 residues. From germline, CDR1 is SNHLY and CDR2 FYNNEI. J lost 5 bases, V lost 6 bases, and 4 bases had no gene match. This TCR was sampled from a young woman with acute or convalescent COVID-19. Input material: peripheral blood. V is TRBV2 and J is TRBJ1-4; 9 bases align to TRBD1. CDR3 protein: CASSGQGNNEKLFF. CDR3 coding DNA: TGTGCCAGCAGCGGACAGGGGAACAATGAAAAACTGTTTTTT.